These T cell receptor beta chains were read from a single sample in a study of T cell clonotyping in hematopoietic cell transplantation. Sequencing was performed with immunoSEQ multiplex PCR; in TCRdb, only in-frame clones are kept and a portion is missing. This repertoire shows about 1,900 clones, more than 65% found once; its top ten account for 27%. Sample: peripheral blood mononuclear cells, taken 30 days after allogeneic stem cell transplant. The source of these receptors is a male patient in his 50s who had an allogeneic stem cell transplant from an unrelated donor, so the T cells may come from the graft donor. Some clones in this sample may be carry-over from other donors' samples. Each CDR3 is given with its conserved first and last residue. D genes are given only for firm matches. Part of the rows lack a size; the others show once, few, many or a class for expanded clones.

TRBJ1-3 | 14 | - | TRBV11-2 | TRBD1 | CASSVTGGWDTIYF | TGTGCCAGCAGCGTAACAGGGGGCTGGGACACCATATATTTT
TRBJ1-1 | 14 | - | TRBV7-9 | - | CASSSHGDPFEAFF | TGTGCCAGCAGCTCCCATGGGGACCCGTTTGAAGCTTTCTTT
TRBJ1-5 | 17 | - | TRBV6-1 | - | CASSEATAAYSNQPQHF | TGTGCCAGCAGTGAAGCGACAGCGGCCTATAGCAATCAGCCCCAGCATTTT
TRBJ2-7 | 17 | - | TRBV19 | TRBD2 | CASKFSASGGFSYEQYF | TGTGCCAGTAAGTTTTCGGCTAGCGGGGGTTTCTCCTACGAGCAGTACTTC
TRBJ1-5 | 13 | - | TRBV6-5 | - | CASSYSNHQPQHF | TGTGCCAGCAGTTACTCCAATCATCAGCCCCAGCATTTT
TRBJ1-1 | 14 | - | TRBV2 | - | CASSGLLGYTEAFF | TGTGCCAGCAGTGGATTACTGGGATACACTGAAGCTTTCTTT
TRBJ2-1 | 15 | - | TRBV2 | TRBD1 | CASTEGQGLYNEQFF | TGTGCCAGCACCGAGGGACAGGGCCTCTACAATGAGCAGTTCTTC
TRBJ1-2 | 14 | - | TRBV5-1 | TRBD1 | CASSPRRGTEAYTF | TGCGCCAGCAGCCCAAGACGGGGGACAGAAGCTTACACCTTC
TRBJ2-7 | 14 | - | TRBV5-1 | - | CASSLGRASIEQYF | TGCGCCAGCAGCTTGGGCAGGGCCTCGATCGAGCAGTACTTC
TRBJ1-4 | 16 | - | TRBV21-1 | - | CASSKAILAFNEKLFF | TGTGCCAGCAGCAAAGCAATATTGGCGTTTAATGAAAAACTGTTTTTT
TRBJ2-7 | 13 | - | TRBV5-1 | - | CASSLQRHYEQYF | TGCGCCAGCAGCTTACAAAGACACTACGAGCAGTACTTC
TRBJ2-1 | 14 | once | TRBV7-2 | - | CASRRTATYNEQFF | TGTGCCAGCAGACGGACGGCCACCTACAATGAGCAGTTCTTC
TRBJ1-3 | 15 | - | TRBV6-1 | - | CASSPRRGSGNTIYF | TGTGCCAGCAGTCCCCGGAGGGGCTCTGGAAACACCATATATTTT
TRBJ2-1 | 14 | - | TRBV2 | TRBD2 | CASSPGTSHNEQFF | TGTGCCAGCAGCCCTGGGACTAGCCACAATGAGCAGTTCTTC
TRBJ2-7 | 13 | few | TRBV7-6 | - | CASSLTANYEQYF | TGTGCCAGCAGCTTGACAGCTAACTACGAGCAGTACTTC
TRBJ2-3 | 11 | few | TRBV5-1 | - | CASSLADTQYF | TGCGCCAGCAGCTTGGCTGATACGCAGTATTTT
TRBJ2-5 | 12 | - | TRBV28 | - | CASMRVRETQYF | TGTGCCAGCATGAGGGTGCGAGAGACCCAGTACTTC
TRBJ2-7 | 15 | - | TRBV11-2 | TRBD2 | CASSLGASGVNEQYF | TGTGCCAGCAGCTTAGGGGCTAGCGGGGTGAACGAGCAGTACTTC
TRBJ1-1 | 15 | - | TRBV11-2 | TRBD1 | CASTPRHRGDTEAFF | TGTGCCAGCACCCCAAGACACAGGGGGGACACTGAAGCTTTCTTT
TRBJ2-3 | 15 | - | TRBV4-3 | - | CASRRNLVGADTQYF | TGCGCCAGCAGGCGTAATTTGGTCGGCGCAGATACGCAGTATTTT
TRBJ2-5 | 14 | few | TRBV27 | - | CASSLLGELRTQYF | TGTGCCAGCAGTTTATTGGGGGAACTTCGGACCCAGTACTTC
TRBJ2-7 | 15 | few | TRBV7-9 | - | CASSLAEGLIHEQYF | TGTGCCAGCAGCTTAGCGGAGGGCTTAATCCACGAGCAGTACTTC
TRBJ1-2 | 14 | - | TRBV9 | - | CASSPRGGSYGYTF | TGTGCCAGCAGCCCTAGGGGGGGGAGCTATGGCTACACCTTC
TRBJ2-1 | 13 | once | TRBV5-1 | - | CASSGDSYNEQFF | TGCGCCAGCTCCGGGGACTCCTACAATGAGCAGTTCTTC
TRBJ2-1 | 15 | - | TRBV7-9 | TRBD2 | CASSLALGLAHEQFF | TGTGCCAGCAGCTTAGCCTTAGGACTAGCGCATGAGCAGTTCTTC
TRBJ1-2 | 13 | - | TRBV6-5 | - | CASRTGLRYGYTF | TGTGCCAGCAGAACAGGGTTGCGCTATGGCTACACCTTC
TRBJ1-5 | 14 | - | TRBV6-6 | - | CASSPPGASQPQHF | TGTGCCAGCAGTCCGCCGGGGGCCTCTCAGCCCCAGCATTTT
TRBJ2-2 | 16 | - | TRBV13 | TRBD1 | CASRPGTGGLTGELFF | TGTGCCAGCAGACCCGGGACAGGGGGCCTGACCGGGGAGCTGTTTTTT
TRBJ2-7 | 14 | large | TRBV7-9 | - | CASSPFPAGYEQYF | TGTGCCAGCAGTCCATTCCCGGCGGGGTACGAGCAGTACTTC
TRBJ1-2 | 13 | - | TRBV30 | - | CAWTPGGEYGYTF | TGTGCCTGGACTCCCGGGGGGGAATATGGCTACACCTTC
TRBJ1-2 | 15 | - | TRBV18 | TRBD1 | CASSPRQGAQDGYTF | TGTGCCAGCTCCCCGAGACAGGGGGCGCAGGATGGCTACACCTTC